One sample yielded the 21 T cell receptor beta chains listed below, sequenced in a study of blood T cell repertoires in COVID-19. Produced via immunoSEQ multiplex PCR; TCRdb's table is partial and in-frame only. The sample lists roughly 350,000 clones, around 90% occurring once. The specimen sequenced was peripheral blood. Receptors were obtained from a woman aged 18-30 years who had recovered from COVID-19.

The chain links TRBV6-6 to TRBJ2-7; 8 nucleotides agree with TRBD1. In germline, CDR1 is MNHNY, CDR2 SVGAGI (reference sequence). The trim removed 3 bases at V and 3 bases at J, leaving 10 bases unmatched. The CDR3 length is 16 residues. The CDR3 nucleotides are TGTGCCAGCAGTTATTCCGCAGGGGGCCTTCGCTACGAGCAGTACGTC. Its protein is CASSYSAGGLRYEQYV.

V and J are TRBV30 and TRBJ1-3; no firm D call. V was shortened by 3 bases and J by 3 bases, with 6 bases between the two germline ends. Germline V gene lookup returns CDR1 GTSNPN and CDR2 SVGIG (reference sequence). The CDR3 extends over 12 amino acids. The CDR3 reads CAWRVDGNTIYF. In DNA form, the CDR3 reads TGTGCCTGGAGGGTAGATGGAAACACCATATATTTT.

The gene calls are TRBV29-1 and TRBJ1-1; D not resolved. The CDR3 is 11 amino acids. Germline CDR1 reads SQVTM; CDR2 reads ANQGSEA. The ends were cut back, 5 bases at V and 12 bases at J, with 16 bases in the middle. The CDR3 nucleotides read TGCAGCGTTAAAAAAGGAGGGTTTTCTTTCTTT. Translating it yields CSVKKGGFSFF. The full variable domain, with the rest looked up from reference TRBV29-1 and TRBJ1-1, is SAVISQKPSRDICQRGTSLTIQCQVDSQVTMMFWYRQQPGQSLTLIATANQGSEATYESGFVIDKFPISRPNLTFSTLTVSNMSPEDSSIYLCSVKKGGFSFFGQGTRLTVV.

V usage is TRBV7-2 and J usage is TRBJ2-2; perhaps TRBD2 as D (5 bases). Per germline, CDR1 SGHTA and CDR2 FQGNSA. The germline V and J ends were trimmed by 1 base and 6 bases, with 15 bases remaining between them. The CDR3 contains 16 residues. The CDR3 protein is CASSLGETHRAGELFF. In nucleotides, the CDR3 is TGTGCCAGCAGCTTAGGGGAGACACACCGGGCCGGGGAGCTGTTTTTT.

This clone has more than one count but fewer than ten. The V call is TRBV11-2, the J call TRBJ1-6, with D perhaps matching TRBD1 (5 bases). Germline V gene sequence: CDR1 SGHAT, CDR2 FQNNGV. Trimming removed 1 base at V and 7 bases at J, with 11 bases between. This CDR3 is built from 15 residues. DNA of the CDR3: TGTGCCAGCAGCTTAGGAAATACAGGAAATTCACCCCTCCACTTT. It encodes CASSLGNTGNSPLHF.

This chain's CDR3 is CASSLASGSGIYEQYV. Written as DNA, the CDR3 is TGTGCCAGCAGCTTAGCGTCCGGGAGCGGGATCTACGAGCAGTACGTC. This chain joins TRBV7-8 and TRBJ2-7; 7 nucleotides agree with TRBD2. Germline CDR1 reads SGHVS; CDR2 reads FQNEAQ. The V segment lost 0 bases and the J segment 3 bases; nucleotides outside the gene matches: 8. The CDR3 loop spans 16 amino acids.

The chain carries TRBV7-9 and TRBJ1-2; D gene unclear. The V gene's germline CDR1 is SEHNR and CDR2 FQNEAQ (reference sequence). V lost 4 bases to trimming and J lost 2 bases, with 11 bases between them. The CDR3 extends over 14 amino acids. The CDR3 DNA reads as TGTGCCAGCAGCTCTAGGCCCGAAAACTATGGCTACACCTTC. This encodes CASSSRPENYGYTF.

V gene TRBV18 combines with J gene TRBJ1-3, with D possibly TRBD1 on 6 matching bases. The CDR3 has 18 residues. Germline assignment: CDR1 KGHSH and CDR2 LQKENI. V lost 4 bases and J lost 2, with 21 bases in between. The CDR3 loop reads CASSRRRSATGTGNTIYF. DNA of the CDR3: TGTGCCAGCTCACGACGCCGCTCGGCTACAGGGACTGGAAACACCATATATTTT.

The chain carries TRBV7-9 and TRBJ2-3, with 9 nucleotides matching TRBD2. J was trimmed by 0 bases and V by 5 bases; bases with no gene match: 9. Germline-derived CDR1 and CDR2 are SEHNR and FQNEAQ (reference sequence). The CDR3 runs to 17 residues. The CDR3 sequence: CASSPRTSAYSTDTQYF. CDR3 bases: TGTGCCAGCAGCCCAAGGACTAGCGCTTACAGCACAGATACGCAGTATTTT.

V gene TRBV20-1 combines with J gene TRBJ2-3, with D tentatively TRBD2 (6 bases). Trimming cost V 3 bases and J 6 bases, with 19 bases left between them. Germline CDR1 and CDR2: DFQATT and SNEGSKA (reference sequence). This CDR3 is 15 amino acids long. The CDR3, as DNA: TGCAGTGCTAGTGGGGACTCCGGAGGTTGGGATACGCAGTATTTT. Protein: CSASGDSGGWDTQYF.

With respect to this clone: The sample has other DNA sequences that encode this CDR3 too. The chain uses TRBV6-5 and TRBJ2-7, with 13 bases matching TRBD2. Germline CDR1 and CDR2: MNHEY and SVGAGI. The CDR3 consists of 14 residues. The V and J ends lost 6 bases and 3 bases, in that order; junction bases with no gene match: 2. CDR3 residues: CASRRLAGGYEQYV. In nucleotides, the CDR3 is TGTGCCAGCAGAAGACTAGCGGGAGGCTACGAGCAGTACGTC.

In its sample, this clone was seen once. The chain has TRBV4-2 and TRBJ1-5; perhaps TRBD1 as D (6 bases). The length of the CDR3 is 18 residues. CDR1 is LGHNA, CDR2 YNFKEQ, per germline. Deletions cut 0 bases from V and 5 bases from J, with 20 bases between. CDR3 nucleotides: TGTGCCAGCAGCCAAGATTGGTTAGGGGGTAATAGTGATCAGCCCCAGCATTTT. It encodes CASSQDWLGGNSDQPQHF.

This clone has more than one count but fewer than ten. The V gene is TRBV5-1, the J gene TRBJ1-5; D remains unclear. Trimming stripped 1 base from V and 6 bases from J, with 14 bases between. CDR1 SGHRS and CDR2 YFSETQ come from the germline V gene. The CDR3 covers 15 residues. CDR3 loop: CASSLNGDGSQPQHF. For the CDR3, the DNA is TGCGCCAGCAGCTTGAACGGGGATGGAAGTCAGCCCCAGCATTTT.

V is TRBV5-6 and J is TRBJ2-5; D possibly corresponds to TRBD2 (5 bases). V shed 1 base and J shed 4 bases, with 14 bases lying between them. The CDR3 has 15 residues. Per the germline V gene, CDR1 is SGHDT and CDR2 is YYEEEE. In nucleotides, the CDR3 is TGTGCCAGCAGCTTGTATTCTTGGGAGAGAGAGACCCAGTACTTC. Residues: CASSLYSWERETQYF. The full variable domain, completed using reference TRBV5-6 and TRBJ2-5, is DAGVTQSPTHLIKTRGQQVTLRCSPKSGHDTVSWYQQALGQGPQFIFQYYEEEERQRGNFPDRFSGHQFPNYSSELNVNALLLGDSALYLCASSLYSWERETQYFGPGTRLLVL.

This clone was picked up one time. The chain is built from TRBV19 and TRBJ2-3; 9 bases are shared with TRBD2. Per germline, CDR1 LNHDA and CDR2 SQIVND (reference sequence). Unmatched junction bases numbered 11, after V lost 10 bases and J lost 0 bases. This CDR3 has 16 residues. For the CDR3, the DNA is TGTGCCACCTCGACTAGGACTAGCGTAAGCACAGATACGCAGTATTTT. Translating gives CATSTRTSVSTDTQYF.

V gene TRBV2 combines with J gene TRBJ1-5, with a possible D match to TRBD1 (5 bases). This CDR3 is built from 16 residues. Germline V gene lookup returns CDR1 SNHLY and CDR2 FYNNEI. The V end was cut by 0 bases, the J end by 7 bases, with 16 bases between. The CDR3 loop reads CASSEAGDSERQPQHF. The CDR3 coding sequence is TGTGCCAGCAGTGAAGCGGGTGACAGTGAACGGCAGCCCCAGCATTTT.

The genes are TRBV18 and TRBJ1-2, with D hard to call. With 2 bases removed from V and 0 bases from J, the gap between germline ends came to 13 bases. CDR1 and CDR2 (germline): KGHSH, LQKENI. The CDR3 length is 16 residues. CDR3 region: CASSPVVLTANYGYTF. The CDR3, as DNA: TGTGCCAGCTCACCAGTAGTCTTAACCGCTAACTATGGCTACACCTTC. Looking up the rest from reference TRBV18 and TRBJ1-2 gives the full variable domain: NAGVMQNPRHLVRRRGQEARLRCSPMKGHSHVYWYRQLPEEGLKFMVYLQKENIIDESGMPKERFSAEFPKEGPSILRIQQVVRGDSAAYFCASSPVVLTANYGYTFGSGTRLTVV.

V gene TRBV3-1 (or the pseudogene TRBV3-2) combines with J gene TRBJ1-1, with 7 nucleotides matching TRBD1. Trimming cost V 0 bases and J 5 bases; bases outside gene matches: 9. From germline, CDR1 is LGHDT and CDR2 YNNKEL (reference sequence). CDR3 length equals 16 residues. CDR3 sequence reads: CASSQDARGWRTEAFF. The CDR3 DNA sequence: TGTGCCAGCAGCCAAGATGCCAGGGGGTGGAGGACTGAAGCTTTCTTT.

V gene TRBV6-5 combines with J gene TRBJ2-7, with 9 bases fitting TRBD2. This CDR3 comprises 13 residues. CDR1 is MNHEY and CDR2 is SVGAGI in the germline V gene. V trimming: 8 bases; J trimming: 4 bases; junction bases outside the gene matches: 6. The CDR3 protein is CASGLAYKYEQYV. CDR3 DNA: TGTGCCAGCGGACTAGCGTATAAATACGAGCAGTACGTC.

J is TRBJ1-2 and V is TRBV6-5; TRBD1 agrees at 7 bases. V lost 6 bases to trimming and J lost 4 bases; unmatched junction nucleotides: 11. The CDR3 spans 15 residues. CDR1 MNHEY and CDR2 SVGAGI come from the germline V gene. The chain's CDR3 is CASRNPGGNSYGYTF. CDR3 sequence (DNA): TGTGCCAGCAGGAACCCAGGGGGTAACTCCTATGGCTACACCTTC.

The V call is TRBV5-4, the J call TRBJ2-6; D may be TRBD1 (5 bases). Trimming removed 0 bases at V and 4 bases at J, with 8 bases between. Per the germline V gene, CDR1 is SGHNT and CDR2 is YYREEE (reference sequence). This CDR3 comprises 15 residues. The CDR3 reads CASSLAGFGANVLTF. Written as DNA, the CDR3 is TGTGCCAGCAGCTTGGCAGGGTTCGGGGCCAACGTCCTGACTTTC.